The 16 T cell receptor beta chains presented below share a single source sample, sequenced in a study of cytomegalovirus exposure and HLA in healthy donors. PCR used 60 Vbeta primers and 13 Jbeta primers. Clones were read by immunoSEQ multiplex PCR, and TCRdb kept only the in-frame ones, dropping some. The data hold approximately 170,000 clones, with over 70% observed a single time. The sample consisted of PBMCs. All receptors come from a boy aged 2 to 10 in good health and CMV-seronegative.

This clone was seen only once. The chain is built from TRBV9 and TRBJ2-1; 8 positions match TRBD2. This CDR3 is built from 18 residues. CDR1 is SGDLS and CDR2 is YYNGEE in the germline V gene. Trimming cost V 1 base and J 1 base; bases outside gene matches: 10. As DNA, the CDR3 is TGTGCCAGCAGCGTAAAGGTTAGTGCGGGAGGATCCTACAATGAGCAGTTCTTC. Its protein product is CASSVKVSAGGSYNEQFF. Based on the CDR3 plus reference TRBV9 and TRBJ2-1, the full variable domain is DSGVTQTPKHLITATGQRVTLRCSPRSGDLSVYWYQQSLDQGLQFLIQYYNGEERAKGNILERFSAQQFPDLHSELNLSSLELGDSALYFCASSVKVSAGGSYNEQFFGPGTRLTVL.

V gene TRBV6-6 combines with J gene TRBJ1-1, with D perhaps TRBD1 (6 bases). V lost 8 bases, J lost 3 bases, and 13 bases lay in between. From germline, CDR1 is MNHNY and CDR2 SVGAGI (reference sequence). The length of the CDR3 is 13 residues. The CDR3 DNA reads TGTGCCAGCCGTGACAGGTGGGACACTGAAGCTTTCTTT. Residues: CASRDRWDTEAFF.

In nucleotides, the CDR3 is TGTGCCAGTAGTATATCCGGGGATCAGCCCCAGCATTTT. It specifies CASSISGDQPQHF. This sequence joins TRBV19 and TRBJ1-5; no firm D call. Trimming removed 2 bases from V and 5 bases from J, with 7 bases in between. CDR3 length equals 13 residues. The germline V gene has CDR1 LNHDA and CDR2 SQIVND (reference sequence).

The chain employs TRBV4-1 and TRBJ2-3; D is uncertain. V dropped 0 bases and J dropped 3 bases, with 10 bases sitting between them. Germline CDR1 reads MGHRA; CDR2 reads YSYEKL. The CDR3 consists of 15 residues. CDR3: CASSQDSRSTDTQYF. CDR3 DNA: TGCGCCAGCAGCCAAGATAGCCGGTCTACAGATACGCAGTATTTT.

The V and J genes are TRBV27 and TRBJ2-1; 10 nucleotides line up with TRBD2. This CDR3 is 14 amino acids long. The J segment lost 4 bases and the V segment lost 5 bases, leaving 2 bases of the junction unmatched. Germline V CDR1 and CDR2: MNHEY, SMNVEV (reference sequence). CDR3 loop: CASSISGRYNEQFF. The CDR3 coding sequence is TGTGCCAGCAGTATTAGCGGGAGGTACAATGAGCAGTTCTTC.

This clone has only a few counts. The J gene is TRBJ1-2, the V gene TRBV6-5, with D unclear. The CDR3 has 12 residues. CDR1 is MNHEY and CDR2 is SVGAGI in the germline V gene. With 4 bases removed from V and 3 bases from J, the gap between germline ends came to 6 bases. CDR3: CASSSEDYGYTF. The CDR3 DNA reads as TGTGCCAGCAGTTCGGAGGACTATGGCTACACCTTC.

This clone was counted between two and nine times. CDR3 region: CASGTTHSTDTQYF. CDR3 in DNA: TGTGCCTCCGGGACTACCCATAGCACAGATACGCAGTATTTT. V and J are TRBV2 and TRBJ2-3; 7 bases align to TRBD2. The CDR3 is 14 amino acids. The germline V gene encodes CDR1 SNHLY and CDR2 FYNNEI. J lost 0 bases, V lost 11 bases, and 8 bases had no gene match.

V gene TRBV5-1 combines with J gene TRBJ2-7; the match to TRBD2 covers 10 bases. The J segment lost 2 bases and the V segment lost 0 bases, leaving 2 bases of the junction unmatched. Germline V lookup: CDR1 SGHRS, CDR2 YFSETQ. The CDR3 contains 15 residues. CDR3 sequence: CASSLDLAGAYEQYF. CDR3 DNA: TGCGCCAGCAGCTTGGATCTAGCGGGAGCCTACGAGCAGTACTTC.

This clone was seen more than once but under ten times. The chain employs TRBV19 and TRBJ2-7; D might be TRBD1 (6 bases). The ends were cut back, 3 bases at V and 3 bases at J, with 21 bases in the middle. The CDR3 is 17 amino acids. CDR1 is LNHDA, CDR2 SQIVND, per germline (reference sequence). In DNA form, the CDR3 reads TGTGCCAGTAGTATGTCCCAGGGGCTGTTCCGGATCTACGAGCAGTACGTC. Amino acid sequence: CASSMSQGLFRIYEQYV.

This sequence joins TRBV28 and TRBJ1-2; possibly TRBD1 for D (5 bases). Looked up from germline, CDR1 is MDHEN and CDR2 is SYDVKM. Deletions cut 6 bases from V and 4 bases from J, with 9 bases between. This CDR3 is 12 amino acids long. The CDR3 spells CASSPQGYGYTF. The CDR3 DNA is TGTGCCAGCAGCCCGCAGGGCTATGGCTACACCTTC.

The V call is TRBV19, the J call TRBJ2-4, with 8 bases that match TRBD2. The germline V gene has CDR1 LNHDA and CDR2 SQIVND (reference sequence). V shed 4 bases, J shed 0 bases, and the junction held 5 bases outside the gene matches. This CDR3 has 16 amino acids. The CDR3 here is CASSRSGGLAKNIQYF. Written as DNA, the CDR3 is TGTGCCAGTAGTAGGAGCGGGGGACTAGCCAAAAACATTCAGTACTTC. Full variable domain (remainder filled in from reference TRBV19 and TRBJ2-4): DGGITQSPKYLFRKEGQNVTLSCEQNLNHDAMYWYRQDPGQGLRLIYYSQIVNDFQKGDIAEGYSVSREKKESFPLTVTSAQKNPTAFYLCASSRSGGLAKNIQYFGAGTRLSVL.

With regard to this clone: One end of the junction is discordant with germline, which a read error may explain. The V gene is TRBV7-9, the J gene TRBJ2-7, with 9 bases fitting TRBD2. Germline V gene sequence: CDR1 SEHNR, CDR2 FQNEAQ (reference sequence). The CDR3 loop spans 16 amino acids. DNA for the CDR3: TGTTCCAGCAGCTTAACAGGGCTAGCGGGGAGCCTCGAGCAGTACTTC. It yields the protein CSSSLTGLAGSLEQYF.

The rearrangement joins TRBV5-1 to TRBJ2-1, with 10 bases fitting TRBD2. V lost 4 bases and J lost 4; bases outside the gene matches: 5. The CDR3 spans 15 residues. Germline CDR1 is SGHRS and CDR2 is YFSETQ. CDR3 in DNA: TGCGCCAGCAGCGGGAAGCGGGAGGGGTACAATGAGCAGTTCTTC. Translating it yields CASSGKREGYNEQFF.

This rearrangement joins TRBV7-9 to TRBJ1-6; 11 bases map to TRBD1. The CDR3 runs 16 residues. After removal of 5 bases from V and 6 bases from J, the junction contained 6 bases not matched to a gene. Germline values: CDR1 SEHNR, CDR2 FQNEAQ (reference sequence). The CDR3: CASSHGQGAGNSPLHF. The CDR3 DNA sequence: TGTGCCAGCAGCCACGGACAGGGGGCCGGTAATTCACCCCTCCACTTT.

In the case of this clone: A read error may account for a junction end that differs from germline. This chain joins TRBV28 and TRBJ1-3; 8 bases line up with TRBD1. This CDR3 contains 12 residues. The germline V gene has CDR1 MDHEN and CDR2 SYDVKM. CDR3 sequence: CASSSGNRGISF. The CDR3 DNA reads TGTGCCAGCAGTTCGGGGAACAGGGGGATAAGTTTT.

The CDR3 region is CASSQDPSSGVYNEQFF. For the CDR3, the DNA is TGTGCCAGCAGCCAAGATCCGTCTAGCGGGGTTTACAATGAGCAGTTCTTC. The V and J genes are TRBV14 and TRBJ2-1, with 9 bases that match TRBD2. V was pared by 0 bases and J by 4 bases, with 7 bases of the junction left unmatched. CDR1 is SGHDN, CDR2 FVKESK, per germline. The CDR3 sequence is 17 residues long.